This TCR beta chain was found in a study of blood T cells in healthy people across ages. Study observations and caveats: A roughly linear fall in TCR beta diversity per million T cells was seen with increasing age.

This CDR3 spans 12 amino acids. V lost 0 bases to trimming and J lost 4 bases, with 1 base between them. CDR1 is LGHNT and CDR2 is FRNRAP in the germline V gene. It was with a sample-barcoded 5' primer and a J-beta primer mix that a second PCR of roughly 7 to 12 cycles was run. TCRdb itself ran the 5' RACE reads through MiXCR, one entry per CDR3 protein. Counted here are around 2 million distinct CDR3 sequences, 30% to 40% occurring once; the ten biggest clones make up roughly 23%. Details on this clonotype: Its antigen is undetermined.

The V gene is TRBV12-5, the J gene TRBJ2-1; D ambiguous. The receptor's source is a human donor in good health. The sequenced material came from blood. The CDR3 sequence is CASGLVYNEQFF. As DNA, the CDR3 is TGTGCTAGTGGTTTGGTGTACAATGAGCAGTTCTTC.